Listed here are 19 T cell receptor beta chains from one sample, sequenced in a study of beta chain features in type 1 diabetes. All of the isolated RNA was reverse transcribed, so expressed TCRB transcripts were sequenced. The assay was immunoSEQ multiplex PCR, and TCRdb's table has in-frame clones only and misses some. The table shows over 600,000 clones, with around 11% occurring only once. These TCRs' antigens remain unknown. Study results and caveats: Moderate but significant shortening of TCRB CDR3s was recorded in all four CD4+ subsets from Type 1 diabetes patients.

Sequencing input: naive CD4+ T cells from blood. These receptors all come from a man aged 25-45 years with type 1 diabetes.

As DNA, the CDR3 is TGTGCCAGCAGTGACCCCGGAGGGCGATACGAGCAGTACTTC. Amino acids: CASSDPGGRYEQYF. The chain combines TRBV25-1 with TRBJ2-7; D possibly corresponds to TRBD2 (6 bases). Per the germline V gene, CDR1 is MGHDK and CDR2 is SYGVNS. The CDR3 runs 14 residues. The V end lost 3 bases, the J end lost 4 bases, and 13 bases lay between the germline ends.

The table lists this clone with a few counts. This specimen includes other DNA sequences encoding the same CDR3. The genes are TRBV19 and TRBJ2-6; no clear D gene. V lost 9 bases and J lost 0, with 6 bases in between. The CDR3 has 13 residues. CDR1 and CDR2 from the germline V gene are LNHDA and SQIVND (reference sequence). This CDR3 is CASGSSGANVLTF. CDR3 in DNA: TGTGCCAGCGGATCCTCTGGGGCCAACGTCCTGACTTTC.

The gene calls are TRBV7-2 and TRBJ2-5, with D possibly TRBD2 on 6 matching bases. Germline V gene data show CDR1 as SGHTA and CDR2 as FQGNSA. CDR3 length equals 12 residues. The V end was cut by 3 bases, the J end by 5 bases, with 7 bases between. The CDR3 coding sequence is TGTGCCAGCAGCTTTGGGAGGGAGACCCAGTACTTC. This encodes CASSFGRETQYF.

The V and J genes are TRBV2 and TRBJ2-5, with no clear D. The CDR3 has 11 amino acids. Germline lookup yields CDR1 SNHLY and CDR2 FYNNEI. V dropped 6 bases and J dropped 7 bases, with 9 bases sitting between them. In DNA form, the CDR3 reads TGTGCCAGCAGATACTCCGGGACCCAGTACTTC. Translation gives CASRYSGTQYF.

The V gene is TRBV28, the J gene TRBJ2-1; 14 bases are a match to TRBD2. The CDR3 has 13 residues. The J segment lost 9 bases and the V segment lost 6 bases, leaving 1 base of the junction unmatched. Germline V CDR1 and CDR2: MDHEN, SYDVKM. The CDR3 DNA sequence: TGTGCCAGCAGGACTAGCGGGAGGGGTGAGCAGTTCTTC. Its protein product is CASRTSGRGEQFF.

This clone was found a few times. In DNA, the CDR3 is TGTGCCAGCAGCCTTCCTGGTTTGGGGAAAGCTTTCTTT. As protein: CASSLPGLGKAFF. V usage is TRBV11-2 and J usage is TRBJ1-1; no clear D. The germline gives CDR1 SGHAT, CDR2 FQNNGV. V gave up 5 bases and J gave up 9 bases, with 16 bases separating them. This CDR3 is built from 13 residues.

This clone has a handful of counts. Other nucleotide sequences in the sample specify the same CDR3. The chain recombines TRBV30 with TRBJ1-5; D possibly corresponds to TRBD1 (5 bases). Per the germline V gene, CDR1 is GTSNPN and CDR2 is SVGIG (reference sequence). The CDR3 runs 13 residues. The ends were cut back, 0 bases at V and 4 bases at J, with 7 bases in the middle. The CDR3 sequence: CAWSVGGNQPQHF. The CDR3 nucleotides read TGTGCCTGGAGTGTCGGGGGAAATCAGCCCCAGCATTTT.

The chain has TRBV5-4 and TRBJ2-2, with D perhaps TRBD1 (6 bases). CDR1 and CDR2 (germline): SGHNT, YYREEE (reference sequence). V was shortened by 1 base and J by 7 bases, with 11 bases between the two germline ends. The CDR3 is made up of 14 amino acids. CDR3 DNA sequence: TGTGCCAGCAGCTTGTCAGGCAGGGGCGGGGAGCTGTTTTTT. Protein product: CASSLSGRGGELFF. Looking up the rest from reference TRBV5-4 and TRBJ2-2 gives the full variable domain: ETGVTQSPTHLIKTRGQQVTLRCSSQSGHNTVSWYQQALGQGPQFIFQYYREEENGRGNFPPRFSGLQFPNYSSELNVNALELDDSALYLCASSLSGRGGELFFGEGSRLTVL.

The J gene is TRBJ2-7, the V gene TRBV6-1, with D unresolved. The CDR3 sequence is 12 residues long. Trimming removed 6 bases at V and 3 bases at J, with 9 bases between. Germline CDR1 and CDR2: MNHNS and SASEGT. CDR3 sequence: CASRTDGYEQYF. CDR3 bases: TGTGCCAGCAGAACTGACGGCTACGAGCAGTACTTC.

This clone was detected a few times. The V gene is TRBV5-4, the J gene TRBJ2-5; perhaps TRBD1 as D (6 bases). Germline V lookup: CDR1 SGHNT, CDR2 YYREEE (reference sequence). The CDR3 consists of 13 residues. V dropped 4 bases and J dropped 2 bases, with 9 bases sitting between them. CDR3 in amino acids: CASSGGLQETQYF. Here the CDR3 DNA reads TGTGCCAGCAGCGGGGGCCTACAAGAGACCCAGTACTTC. The full variable domain, rest sourced from reference TRBV5-4 and TRBJ2-5, is ETGVTQSPTHLIKTRGQQVTLRCSSQSGHNTVSWYQQALGQGPQFIFQYYREEENGRGNFPPRFSGLQFPNYSSELNVNALELDDSALYLCASSGGLQETQYFGPGTRLLVL.

This clone has just a few counts. CDR3 loop: CSVEGTGGFTGELFF. CDR3 bases: TGCAGCGTTGAAGGGACAGGGGGCTTCACCGGGGAGCTGTTTTTT. The chain couples TRBV29-1 to TRBJ2-2, with 11 bases fitting TRBD1. The ends lost 1 base at V and 4 bases at J; junction bases unmatched: 2. Per germline, CDR1 SQVTM and CDR2 ANQGSEA. CDR3 length equals 15 residues.

This clone was found a few times. The V and J genes are TRBV13 and TRBJ1-4, with D possibly matching TRBD1 (5 bases). CDR1 and CDR2 (germline): PRHDT, FYEKMQ (reference sequence). CDR3 size: 15 residues. Trimming removed 5 bases from V and 8 bases from J, with 18 bases in between. CDR3 loop: CASSPSQGSGEKLFF. DNA for the CDR3: TGTGCCAGCAGCCCCTCCCAGGGCTCGGGAGAAAAACTGTTTTTT.

This clone was seen only a few times. The chain uses TRBV19 and TRBJ2-1; D uncertain. CDR1 is LNHDA, CDR2 SQIVND, per germline (reference sequence). The length of the CDR3 is 15 residues. Trimming shortened V by 3 bases and J by 3 bases, and 12 bases separated the two germline ends. In nucleotides, the CDR3 is TGTGCCAGTAGTATTCAGTCACAGAACTACAATGAGCAGTTCTTC. It codes for CASSIQSQNYNEQFF.

This clone was detected only a few times. The sample contains more than one DNA sequence encoding this CDR3. V gene TRBV20-1 combines with J gene TRBJ2-1; no clear D. V lost 6 bases, J lost 4 bases, and 7 bases lay in between. Germline CDR1 reads DFQATT; CDR2 reads SNEGSKA (reference sequence). The CDR3 has 11 residues. The CDR3, as DNA: TGCAGTGCCGGACCGTACAATGAGCAGTTCTTC. This gives the protein CSAGPYNEQFF.

The rearrangement links TRBV28 to TRBJ2-7, with TRBD2 identical over 9 bases. Per germline, CDR1 MDHEN and CDR2 SYDVKM. The CDR3 spans 14 residues. V lost 5 bases, J lost 4 bases, and 6 bases stayed unmatched. CDR3 nucleotides: TGTGCCAGCAGTACCAGCGGGAGGTCGTACGAGCAGTACTTC. Translation gives CASSTSGRSYEQYF.

The chain combines TRBV18 with TRBJ2-3, with TRBD2 identical over 7 bases. The J segment lost 14 bases and the V segment lost 2 bases, leaving 4 bases of the junction unmatched. This CDR3 has 11 residues. The germline V gene has CDR1 KGHSH and CDR2 LQKENI. CDR3 residues: CASSPGRGGYF. DNA of the CDR3: TGTGCCAGCTCACCAGGGCGCGGGGGGTATTTT.

This chain joins TRBV18 and TRBJ1-2, with 8 bases aligning to TRBD1. Looked up from germline, CDR1 is KGHSH and CDR2 is LQKENI. V gave up 1 base and J gave up 0 bases; unmatched junction bases: 13. The CDR3 extends over 19 amino acids. CDR3: CASSPLRPGQAYPNYGYTF. The CDR3 DNA follows: TGTGCCAGCTCACCACTAAGGCCGGGACAGGCTTACCCTAACTATGGCTACACCTTC.

The V call is TRBV9, the J call TRBJ2-6, with D unclear. Trimming shortened V by 7 bases and J by 1 base, and 9 bases separated the two germline ends. Germline lookup yields CDR1 SGDLS and CDR2 YYNGEE. CDR3 size: 14 residues. CDR3 protein: CASDGQSGANVLTF. The CDR3 DNA is TGTGCCAGCGACGGGCAGTCTGGGGCCAACGTCCTGACTTTC.

The J gene is TRBJ2-3, the V gene TRBV28, with D possibly being TRBD2 (5 bases). In germline, CDR1 is MDHEN, CDR2 SYDVKM. This CDR3 spans 14 amino acids. V lost 3 bases, J lost 10 bases, and 17 bases lay in between. CDR3 coding DNA: TGTGCCAGCAGTTTCGATCCTCGGGGTTCGGCGCAGTATTTT. Residues: CASSFDPRGSAQYF.